Listed here are 18 T cell receptor beta chains from one sample, sequenced in a study of T-cell reconstitution after alpha-beta-depleted transplantation in children. Unique molecular identifiers were used to barcode this TCRbeta library. TCRdb analysed the PCR reads with MiXCR anew, one entry per CDR3 protein. The sample comprises 350,000 to 500,000 distinct CDR3 sequences, around two fifths of which are singletons, and roughly 27% rests with the top ten. The sequenced sample was PBMCs, obtained before TCRalphabeta/CD19-depleted stem cell transplant. Source of these receptors: a girl aged 2 to 10 with aplastic anemia, due to receive a stem cell transplant.

This rearrangement joins TRBV20-1 to TRBJ2-4; D might be TRBD2 (6 bases). Germline assignment: CDR1 DFQATT and CDR2 SNEGSKA (reference sequence). Between the trimmed V and J ends, which lost 3 bases and 7 bases, there was a span of 16 bases. CDR3 length: 14 amino acids. In nucleotides, the CDR3 is TGCAGTGCTAGGGTCGGAGGGGTTATTAACATTCAGTACTTC. It encodes CSARVGGVINIQYF.

This clonotype was found many times. The chain uses TRBV11-1 and TRBJ2-7; TRBD1 is a possible D gene (5 bases). V lost 5 bases, J lost 5 bases, and 28 bases lay in between. Germline V gene sequence: CDR1 SGHAT, CDR2 FQDESV (reference sequence). This CDR3 is built from 18 residues. The CDR3 DNA reads TGTGCCAGCAGCCGACAAGAGCAGGGCCACGGGCTTGGAGACGAGCAGTACTTC. Protein sequence: CASSRQEQGHGLGDEQYF.

Here the CDR3 DNA reads TGCGCCAGCAGCCAAGAACGCGGGAGCAATGAGCAGTTCTTC. It codes for CASSQERGSNEQFF. The genes are TRBV4-1 and TRBJ2-1; 7 nucleotides match TRBD2. The CDR3 covers 14 residues. V lost 0 bases, J lost 6 bases, and 2 bases stayed unmatched. Germline values: CDR1 MGHRA, CDR2 YSYEKL.

Ten or more counts support this clonotype. The chain has TRBV5-1 and TRBJ2-1; unclear D gene. V was clipped by 6 bases and J by 3 bases, with 7 bases between them. Looked up from germline, CDR1 is SGHRS and CDR2 is YFSETQ. The CDR3 spans 12 residues. Written as DNA, the CDR3 is TGCGCCAGCAAACAAAGCTACAATGAGCAGTTCTTC. Protein: CASKQSYNEQFF.

Turning to this clonotype: A far larger clone is off by one base, so a read error is likely. V gene TRBV15 combines with J gene TRBJ2-7, with D possibly matching TRBD1 (6 bases). The CDR3 is 14 amino acids. Germline values: CDR1 LNHNV, CDR2 YYDKDF (reference sequence). V was trimmed by 1 base and J by 2 bases, leaving 9 bases between them. CDR3 nucleotides: TGTGCCACCAGCAGAGGCAGGGGTCCCTACGAGCAGTACTTC. Translated, it gives CATSRGRGPYEQYF.

The chain carries TRBV14 and TRBJ1-2; 7 bases align to TRBD1. Trimming at V came to 6 bases and at J to 4 bases, leaving 11 bases not matched to a gene. CDR1 SGHDN and CDR2 FVKESK come from the germline V gene. The CDR3 has 15 residues. This CDR3 is CASRSSGTAFYGYTF. CDR3 bases: TGTGCCAGCAGATCATCCGGGACAGCTTTCTATGGCTACACCTTC.

The rearrangement uses TRBV29-1 and TRBJ2-2; D may be TRBD1 (5 bases). Deletions cut 8 bases from V and 4 bases from J, with 23 bases between. The CDR3 sequence is 16 residues long. Germline V gives CDR1 SQVTM, CDR2 ANQGSEA. CDR3 sequence (DNA): TGCAGCTGCACGACTTACACAGGTTCGGGCACCGGGGAGCTGTTTTTT. It specifies CSCTTYTGSGTGELFF.

This clonotype turned up a few times. The CDR3 region is CASSLTGKFDYGYTF. The CDR3, as DNA: TGTGCCAGCAGCTTAACAGGGAAGTTCGACTATGGCTACACCTTC. The chain combines TRBV7-3 with TRBJ1-2; D gene unclear. The CDR3 contains 15 residues. CDR1 SGHTA and CDR2 FQGTGA come from the germline V gene. Trimming stripped 0 bases from V and 3 bases from J, with 11 bases between.

Of note for this clonotype: The junction departs from germline at one end; a sequencing error may be responsible. The CDR3 DNA is TGCAGTCGCTTAATAGCGGAATCCTACGAGAAGTACTTC. Protein: CSRLIAESYEKYF. The J gene is TRBJ2-7, the V gene TRBV20-1, with D possibly matching TRBD2 (6 bases). The CDR3 contains 13 residues. The germline V gene has CDR1 DFQATT and CDR2 SNEGSKA (reference sequence).

The rearrangement joins TRBV5-1 to TRBJ2-2, with 13 bases identical to TRBD2. Trimming took 4 bases from V and 5 from J; bases not matched to a gene: 20. The germline gives CDR1 SGHRS, CDR2 YFSETQ. This CDR3 is built from 21 residues. The CDR3 spells CASSGGLAGAAYLVGTGELFF. The CDR3 DNA is TGCGCCAGCAGCGGCGGACTAGCGGGAGCCGCTTACCTAGTTGGTACCGGGGAGCTGTTTTTT.

In regard to this clonotype: At one end the junction does not follow the germline gene, possibly because of a read error. The V and J genes are TRBV27 and TRBJ2-1; no clear D gene. The CDR3 consists of 15 residues. The germline gives CDR1 MNHEY, CDR2 SMNVEV (reference sequence). This chain's CDR3 is CASSLSLNLNNEQSF. Written as DNA, the CDR3 is TGTGCCAGCAGTTTATCCTTAAACCTAAACAATGAGCAGTCCTTC.

V and J are TRBV4-1 and TRBJ2-3; a weak D match, TRBD1 (6 bases). Per the germline V gene, CDR1 is MGHRA and CDR2 is YSYEKL. The germline V and J ends were trimmed by 0 bases and 10 bases, with 14 bases remaining between them. The CDR3 contains 14 residues. Written as DNA, the CDR3 is TGCGCCAGCAGCCAAGAAGGGGGACCACCCTCGCAGTATTTT. Its translation is CASSQEGGPPSQYF.

This clonotype has a handful of counts. V usage is TRBV6-1 and J usage is TRBJ2-3, with 7 bases identical to TRBD2. This CDR3 has 15 amino acids. V gave up 2 bases and J gave up 6 bases; unmatched junction bases: 8. CDR1 and CDR2 from the germline V gene are MNHNS and SASEGT. Here the CDR3 DNA reads TGTGCCAGCAGTGAACGCGAGCGGGAAACGGATACGCAGTATTTT. The encoded protein is CASSERERETDTQYF.

This clonotype was counted only a few times. This chain links TRBV21-1 with TRBJ1-2. TRBV21-1 is given as a pseudogene. CDR3 length equals 14 residues. The CDR3 bases are TGTGCCAGCAGCAAAGTCCGGCGGAACTATGGCTACACCTTC. Translation gives CASSKVRRNYGYTF.

This clonotype was counted ten times or more. This chain joins TRBV7-9 and TRBJ2-3; the match to TRBD2 covers 8 bases. CDR3 size: 16 residues. V trimming: 5 bases; J trimming: 4 bases; junction bases outside the gene matches: 11. The germline V gene has CDR1 SEHNR and CDR2 FQNEAQ (reference sequence). The CDR3 sequence is CASSTRSREDADTQYF. CDR3 in DNA: TGTGCCAGCAGCACCCGATCGCGGGAGGACGCAGATACGCAGTATTTT.

This clonotype has just a few counts. The chain is built from TRBV25-1 and TRBJ2-7; D may be TRBD1 (6 bases). The V gene's germline CDR1 is MGHDK and CDR2 SYGVNS. The V gene lost 7 bases and the J gene lost 3 bases, with 16 bases spanning the gap. CDR3 length: 14 amino acids. CDR3 sequence: CASKVRGPFYEQYF. CDR3 bases: TGTGCCAGCAAAGTCAGGGGTCCATTCTACGAGCAGTACTTC.

As regards this clonotype: Sequence at one end of the junction differs from germline and may be a read error. The chain uses TRBV28 and TRBJ2-3; TRBD1 matches 11 bases. Germline CDR1 and CDR2: MDHEN and SYDVKM. This CDR3 contains 12 residues. The CDR3 is CGTGGPPDTPYF. DNA of the CDR3: TGTGGGACAGGGGGCCCCCCAGATACGCCGTATTTT.

V gene TRBV7-6 combines with J gene TRBJ2-3; D could derive from TRBD1 or TRBD2 (5 bases each). Trimming pared 4 bases from V and 0 bases from J, leaving 17 bases between. CDR3 length equals 17 residues. The V gene's germline CDR1 is SGHVS and CDR2 FNYEAQ. CDR3: CASSSTTGTGSTDTQYF. The CDR3 DNA is TGTGCCAGCAGCTCTACCACCGGGACGGGTAGCACAGATACGCAGTATTTT.